These T cell receptor beta chains were read from a single sample in a study of identical twins. TCRdb itself ran the 5' RACE reads through MiXCR, one entry per CDR3 protein. The data show 300,000 to 350,000 distinct CDR3 sequences, with more than 9% seen just once and approximately 7.9% held by the top ten. These data also formed part of another study, on yellow fever vaccine responses in identical twins.

Sequences were obtained from CD8+ T cells sorted from blood. These receptors were taken from a young woman in good health. Each CDR3 is given with its conserved first and last residue. D genes are given only for firm matches. Some rows have no size entry. The others give once, few or many, or a class for an expanded clone.

V: TRBV9; D: .; length: 15; J: TRBJ2-7; size: .; CDR3: CASSQDGTPTYEQYF; DNA: TGTGCCAGCAGCCAAGACGGGACACCCACCTACGAGCAGTACTTC
V: TRBV5-1; D: .; length: 15; J: TRBJ1-2; size: few; CDR3: CASSYGPDSGYGYTF; DNA: TGCGCCAGCAGCTACGGGCCGGACAGCGGCTATGGCTACACCTTC
V: TRBV28; D: .; length: 17; J: TRBJ2-1; size: few; CDR3: CASSLSPTRSSYNEQFF; DNA: TGTGCCAGCAGTTTATCCCCCACAAGGAGCTCCTACAATGAGCAGTTCTTC
V: TRBV27; D: .; length: 14; J: TRBJ2-2; size: few; CDR3: CASSPNRFTGELFF; DNA: TGTGCCAGCAGTCCAAACAGGTTCACCGGGGAGCTGTTTTTT
V: TRBV7-8; D: .; length: 14; J: TRBJ2-7; size: .; CDR3: CASSLGHGDYEQYF; DNA: TGTGCCAGCAGCTTAGGACACGGAGACTACGAGCAGTACTTC
V: TRBV5-1; D: TRBD2; length: 15; J: TRBJ2-1; size: many; CDR3: CASSSITTSRDEQFF; DNA: TGCGCCAGCAGCTCCATTACGACTAGCCGGGATGAGCAGTTCTTC
V: TRBV5-1; D: .; length: 14; J: TRBJ2-6; size: few; CDR3: CASSLTEGANVLTF; DNA: TGCGCCAGCAGCTTAACAGAGGGGGCCAACGTCCTGACTTTC
V: TRBV20-1; D: .; length: 11; J: TRBJ1-2; size: few; CDR3: CSASDRSGYTF; DNA: TGCAGTGCTAGTGATAGGTCGGGCTACACCTTC
V: TRBV10-2; D: .; length: 16; J: TRBJ1-2; size: .; CDR3: CASSESWAGSPYGYTF; DNA: TGCGCCAGCAGTGAGTCGTGGGCAGGGAGTCCCTATGGCTACACCTTC
V: TRBV7-7; D: TRBD1; length: 16; J: TRBJ2-1; size: .; CDR3: CASSPGTDRTYNEQFF; DNA: TGTGCCAGCAGCCCAGGGACAGATAGGACCTACAATGAGCAGTTCTTC
V: TRBV10-3; D: .; length: 14; J: TRBJ2-5; size: few; CDR3: CAISESDSPLTQYF; DNA: TGTGCCATCAGTGAGTCGGACTCTCCCCTCACCCAGTACTTC
V: TRBV7-9; D: TRBD2; length: 13; J: TRBJ2-5; size: .; CDR3: CASRRTSGETQYF; DNA: TGTGCCAGCAGAAGGACTAGCGGGGAGACCCAGTACTTC
V: TRBV15; D: .; length: 13; J: TRBJ2-3; size: many; CDR3: CATSRTSTDTQYF; DNA: TGTGCCACCAGCAGGACGAGCACAGATACGCAGTATTTT
V: TRBV7-6; D: .; length: 13; J: TRBJ1-5; size: few; CDR3: CASSLVAGKPQHF; DNA: TGTGCCAGCAGCTTAGTTGCGGGAAAGCCCCAGCATTTT
V: TRBV27; D: .; length: 17; J: TRBJ2-3; size: .; CDR3: CASSSPQAGEPTDTQYF; DNA: TGTGCCAGCAGTTCCCCGCAGGCGGGCGAACCCACAGATACGCAGTATTTT
V: TRBV7-3; D: .; length: 15; J: TRBJ2-1; size: few; CDR3: CASSPTGTNYNEQFF; DNA: TGTGCCAGCAGCCCCACCGGGACAAACTACAATGAGCAGTTCTTC
V: TRBV7-9; D: TRBD2; length: 17; J: TRBJ2-7; size: .; CDR3: CASSDGLAGTLSYEQYF; DNA: TGTGCCAGCAGCGACGGACTAGCGGGAACCCTGTCCTACGAGCAGTACTTC
V: TRBV28; D: .; length: 14; J: TRBJ2-5; size: .; CDR3: CASSSRDSPETQYF; DNA: TGTGCCAGCAGTTCCCGGGACTCCCCTGAGACCCAGTACTTC
V: TRBV27; D: .; length: 13; J: TRBJ2-3; size: many; CDR3: CASSLGRPDTQYF; DNA: TGTGCCAGCAGTTTGGGACGCCCGGATACGCAGTATTTT
V: TRBV7-9; D: .; length: 15; J: TRBJ2-5; size: .; CDR3: CASSPGHPPQETQYF; DNA: TGTGCCAGCAGCCCGGGACACCCGCCTCAAGAGACCCAGTACTTC
V: TRBV7-9; D: .; length: 15; J: TRBJ2-5; size: .; CDR3: CASSLAGLLQETQYF; DNA: TGTGCCAGCAGCTTAGCGGGACTTTTACAAGAGACCCAGTACTTC
V: TRBV7-9; D: TRBD1; length: 13; J: TRBJ2-7; size: few; CDR3: CATGQGSPLEQYF; DNA: TGTGCCACCGGACAGGGATCTCCTCTCGAGCAGTACTTC
V: TRBV5-1; D: TRBD2; length: 14; J: TRBJ2-5; size: few; CDR3: CASSSGDVEETQYF; DNA: TGCGCCAGCAGCAGCGGGGACGTAGAGGAGACCCAGTACTTC
V: TRBV12-3/TRBV12-4; D: .; length: 14; J: TRBJ2-7; size: few; CDR3: CASSLETSRGGQYF; DNA: TGTGCCAGCAGTTTAGAAACTAGCAGGGGCGGCCAGTACTTC
V: TRBV6-5; D: TRBD2; length: 15; J: TRBJ2-1; size: .; CDR3: CASSYGTGGVGEQFF; DNA: TGTGCCAGCAGTTACGGGACGGGAGGGGTGGGTGAGCAGTTCTTC
V: TRBV4-1; D: .; length: 13; J: TRBJ1-1; size: .; CDR3: CASSQGPGDEAFF; DNA: TGCGCCAGCAGCCAAGGCCCGGGAGACGAAGCTTTCTTT
V: TRBV27; D: .; length: 15; J: TRBJ2-5; size: .; CDR3: CASSLQAGRQETQYF; DNA: TGTGCCAGCAGTTTACAGGCGGGGCGGCAAGAGACCCAGTACTTC
V: TRBV7-8; D: TRBD1; length: 17; J: TRBJ2-3; size: .; CDR3: CASSLFAGTGVPDTQYF; DNA: TGTGCCAGCAGCTTATTTGCGGGGACAGGGGTCCCAGATACGCAGTATTTT
V: TRBV12-3/TRBV12-4; D: TRBD1; length: 14; J: TRBJ2-1; size: .; CDR3: CASSNGQGKVEQFF; DNA: TGTGCCAGCAGTAACGGACAGGGGAAGGTTGAGCAGTTCTTC
V: TRBV7-8; D: .; length: 15; J: TRBJ2-1; size: many; CDR3: CASSLTGTTGREQFF; DNA: TGTGCCAGCAGCTTGACGGGAACGACTGGCAGGGAGCAGTTCTTC
V: TRBV12-3/TRBV12-4; D: .; length: 15; J: TRBJ2-2; size: few; CDR3: CASSPLEWSTGELFF; DNA: TGTGCCAGCAGTCCATTGGAGTGGAGCACCGGGGAGCTGTTTTTT
V: TRBV11-2; D: TRBD1; length: 18; J: TRBJ1-1; size: .; CDR3: CASSSPTGARLENTEAFF; DNA: TGTGCCAGCAGCTCACCGACAGGGGCCCGATTGGAAAACACTGAAGCTTTCTTT
V: TRBV28; D: TRBD2; length: 14; J: TRBJ2-2; size: .; CDR3: CASSLGGGLGELFF; DNA: TGTGCCAGCAGTTTAGGGGGAGGGCTCGGGGAGCTGTTTTTT
V: TRBV11-2; D: .; length: 13; J: TRBJ2-5; size: .; CDR3: CASSPGGGGAQYF; DNA: TGTGCCAGCAGCCCAGGCGGTGGCGGGGCCCAGTACTTC
V: TRBV7-8; D: .; length: 17; J: TRBJ2-3; size: .; CDR3: CASSLGSVITSTDTQYF; DNA: TGTGCCAGCAGCTTAGGTTCGGTGATCACTAGCACAGATACGCAGTATTTT
V: TRBV20-1; D: .; length: 15; J: TRBJ2-1; size: .; CDR3: CSARDSWSSYNEQFF; DNA: TGCAGTGCTAGGGACTCCTGGAGCTCCTACAATGAGCAGTTCTTC
V: TRBV3-1; D: TRBD2; length: 15; J: TRBJ2-5; size: many; CDR3: CASSQTSGILETQYF; DNA: TGTGCCAGCAGCCAAACTAGCGGGATATTAGAGACCCAGTACTTC
V: TRBV7-2; D: .; length: 15; J: TRBJ2-1; size: many; CDR3: CASSLVTGSDNEQFF; DNA: TGTGCCAGCAGCTTAGTAACCGGGAGTGACAATGAGCAGTTCTTC
V: TRBV9; D: TRBD1; length: 15; J: TRBJ1-2; size: once; CDR3: CASNHRTGTNYGYTF; DNA: TGTGCCAGCAACCATAGGACAGGGACTAACTATGGCTACACCTTC
V: TRBV7-2; D: .; length: 13; J: TRBJ1-2; size: .; CDR3: CASSQDNNYGYTF; DNA: TGTGCCAGCAGCCAGGACAATAACTATGGCTACACCTTC
V: TRBV11-2; D: TRBD2; length: 15; J: TRBJ2-1; size: few; CDR3: CASSLDGTSDDEQFF; DNA: TGTGCCAGCAGCTTAGATGGGACTAGCGATGATGAGCAGTTCTTC
V: TRBV5-4; D: TRBD2; length: 12; J: TRBJ2-1; size: .; CDR3: CASSPWSGGRFF; DNA: TGTGCCAGCAGCCCATGGAGCGGGGGGCGGTTCTTC
V: TRBV3-1; D: TRBD1; length: 13; J: TRBJ2-3; size: few; CDR3: CASSPQGADTQYF; DNA: TGTGCCAGCAGCCCTCAGGGGGCAGATACGCAGTATTTT
V: TRBV9; D: .; length: 15; J: TRBJ2-1; size: .; CDR3: CASSVVGGGKNEQFF; DNA: TGTGCCAGCAGCGTAGTAGGAGGGGGCAAGAATGAGCAGTTCTTC
V: TRBV12-3/TRBV12-4; D: TRBD2; length: 16; J: TRBJ2-3; size: .; CDR3: CASSSGGLAGTDTQYF; DNA: TGTGCCAGCAGTTCCGGAGGACTAGCGGGCACAGATACGCAGTATTTT
V: TRBV20-1; D: .; length: 15; J: TRBJ2-7; size: .; CDR3: CSAKPRRRGGYEQYF; DNA: TGCAGTGCGAAACCCCGTCGCAGGGGGGGGTACGAGCAGTACTTC
V: TRBV6-2/TRBV6-3; D: .; length: 14; J: TRBJ2-3; size: few; CDR3: CASSYGSSTDTQYF; DNA: TGTGCCAGCAGTTACGGATCTAGCACAGATACGCAGTATTTT
V: TRBV5-1; D: TRBD1; length: 16; J: TRBJ2-1; size: .; CDR3: CASSLGEGQGFDEQFF; DNA: TGCGCCAGCAGCTTGGGGGAGGGACAGGGGTTCGATGAGCAGTTCTTC
V: TRBV13; D: TRBD2; length: 16; J: TRBJ2-1; size: few; CDR3: CASSTDLSGSPNEQFF; DNA: TGTGCCAGCAGCACCGATCTTAGCGGGAGTCCCAATGAGCAGTTCTTC
V: TRBV7-6; D: TRBD2; length: 16; J: TRBJ2-1; size: .; CDR3: CASSLEGTSVYNEQFF; DNA: TGTGCCAGCAGCTTAGAAGGGACTAGCGTATACAATGAGCAGTTCTTC